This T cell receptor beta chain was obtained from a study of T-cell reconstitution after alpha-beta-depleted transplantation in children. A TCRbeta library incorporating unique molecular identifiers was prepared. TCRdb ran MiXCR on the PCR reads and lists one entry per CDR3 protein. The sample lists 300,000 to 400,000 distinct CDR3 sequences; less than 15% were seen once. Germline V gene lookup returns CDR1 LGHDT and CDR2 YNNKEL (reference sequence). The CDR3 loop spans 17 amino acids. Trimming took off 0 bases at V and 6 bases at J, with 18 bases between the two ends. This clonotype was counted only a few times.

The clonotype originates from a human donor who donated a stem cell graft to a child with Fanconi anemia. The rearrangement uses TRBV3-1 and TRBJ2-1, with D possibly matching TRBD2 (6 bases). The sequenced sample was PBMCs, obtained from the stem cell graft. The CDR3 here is CASSQENVGQGGNEQFF. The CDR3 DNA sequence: TGTGCCAGCAGCCAAGAAAATGTAGGTCAGGGAGGCAATGAGCAGTTCTTC.